The T cell receptor (beta chain) described here comes from a study of shared clonotypes between healthy human individuals. Across the whole study: Researchers assigned three CD4 naive, three CD4 memory, two CD8 naive and one CD8 memory plate to each donor.

Trimming removed 1 base from V and 0 bases from J, with 4 bases in between. The V gene's germline CDR1 is MNHNY and CDR2 SVGAGI (reference sequence). This CDR3 contains 14 residues. Naive CD8 populations comprised CD45RO-negative cells positively selected for CCR7, excluding terminally differentiated effector memory CD45RA+ cells. At the deep level, the assay was run. Generated by immunoSEQ multiplex PCR, the TCRdb table keeps only in-frame clones and is missing some. The sample has approximately 650,000 clones; 95% to 96% are singletons. A word on this clone: Its antigen is unknown.

General study points: Incomplete sequencing of sorted subsets was indicated by rarefaction despite large depth.

Input material: naive CD8+ T cells sorted from blood. J is TRBJ1-3 and V is TRBV6-6; D ambiguous. The clonotype comes from a woman in her 30s in good health. The CDR3 loop reads CASSYYNSGNTIYF. The CDR3, as DNA: TGTGCCAGCAGTTACTACAACTCTGGAAACACCATATATTTT.